One sample yielded the 5 T cell receptor beta chains listed below, sequenced in a study of T cell responses to AZD1222 COVID-19 vaccine. Assay: immunoSEQ multiplex PCR; the TCRdb copy retains only in-frame clones and omits some. The sample lists roughly 60,000 clones; 80% to 90% were seen once. Sequenced material: peripheral blood, taken on day 0 of AZD1222 vaccination. The receptors shown here come from an adult in good health.

The chain uses TRBV7-9 and TRBJ2-7; perhaps TRBD1 as D (6 bases). The CDR3 extends over 13 amino acids. V gave up 8 bases and J gave up 6 bases, with 17 bases separating them. Germline CDR1 SEHNR, CDR2 FQNEAQ (reference sequence). The CDR3 spells CASAQGSIREQYF. The CDR3, as DNA: TGTGCCAGCGCCCAGGGGAGCATACGCGAGCAGTACTTC. Supplemented by reference TRBV7-9 and TRBJ2-7, the full variable domain reads DTGVSQNPRHKITKRGQNVTFRCDPISEHNRLYWYRQTLGQGPEFLTYFQNEAQLEKSRLLSDRFSAERPKGSFSTLEIQRTEQGDSAMYLCASAQGSIREQYFGPGTRLTVT.

The chain uses TRBV28 and TRBJ1-2; 7 nucleotides align to TRBD1. From germline, CDR1 is MDHEN and CDR2 SYDVKM. J gave up 4 bases and V 7 bases, and 9 bases lay outside the gene matches. CDR3 length: 14 amino acids. CDR3 coding DNA: TGTGCCAGCACCGTGCGGAGGGGGCCCTATGGCTACACCTTC. It specifies CASTVRRGPYGYTF.

The chain has TRBV7-9 and TRBJ1-5; D is ambiguous. Germline V gene sequence: CDR1 SEHNR, CDR2 FQNEAQ (reference sequence). The ends were cut back, 3 bases at V and 5 bases at J, with 5 bases in the middle. The CDR3 is 12 amino acids. The DNA for the CDR3 is TGTGCCAGCAGCTTCGGGGATCAGCCCCAGCATTTT. Protein: CASSFGDQPQHF.

The V call is TRBV28, the J call TRBJ1-5; 9 bases line up with TRBD1. Germline V gene lookup returns CDR1 MDHEN and CDR2 SYDVKM. The CDR3 contains 15 residues. With 7 bases clipped from V and 5 bases from J, the junction kept 9 bases outside the gene matches. In nucleotides, the CDR3 is TGTGCCAGCATTAATGGACAGGGGTTGCATCAGCCCCAGCATTTT. Its translation: CASINGQGLHQPQHF.

This clone was observed a single time. The rearrangement links TRBV6-2 or TRBV6-3 to TRBJ2-3, with TRBD2 matching over 8 bases. Unmatched junction bases numbered 17, after V lost 2 bases and J lost 4 bases. The CDR3 runs to 19 residues. Germline lookup yields CDR1 MNHEY and CDR2 SVGEGT. CDR3 sequence (DNA): TGTGCCAGCAGTTACCCCGCCTTCCGCCACAGCGGGAGCCCAGATACGCAGTATTTT. It codes for CASSYPAFRHSGSPDTQYF.